These 16 T cell receptor beta chains were all obtained from the same sample, sequenced in a study of cytomegalovirus exposure and HLA in healthy donors. PCR primers comprised 60 Vbeta and 13 Jbeta primers. TCRdb's copy holds only in-frame clones and misses some; the assay was immunoSEQ multiplex PCR. The table has about 120,000 clones, roughly 82% seen once. The sample taken for sequencing was PBMCs. The receptors originated from a woman in her 40s in good health and CMV-seropositive.

The rearrangement uses TRBV28 and TRBJ2-1, with 9 bases identical to TRBD2. The length of the CDR3 is 15 residues. V dropped 2 bases and J dropped 4; count of bases not matched to a gene: 3. The germline gives CDR1 MDHEN, CDR2 SYDVKM. The DNA of the CDR3 is TGTGCCAGCAGTTTACAGCGGGAGGCGTACAATGAGCAGTTCTTC. Protein product: CASSLQREAYNEQFF.

CDR3 in DNA: TGTGCCAGCAGCCCCGGCAGGTCGAATCAGCCCCAGCATTTT. Translation gives CASSPGRSNQPQHF. The chain employs TRBV6-6 and TRBJ1-5, with D uncertain. The V gene lost 6 bases and the J gene lost 4 bases, with 13 bases spanning the gap. The CDR3 length is 14 residues. Germline loops: CDR1 MNHNY, CDR2 SVGAGI (reference sequence).

This chain uses TRBV7-3 with TRBJ1-2; D is unresolved. V dropped 2 bases and J dropped 5 bases, with 12 bases sitting between them. CDR1 is SGHTA and CDR2 is FQGTGA in the germline V gene. The CDR3 extends over 14 amino acids. CDR3 DNA: TGTGCCAGCAGCTTAGACGGTCGGAGTTATGGCTACACCTTC. Translating it yields CASSLDGRSYGYTF.

The chain links TRBV2 to TRBJ2-3, with a weak D call TRBD1 (6 bases). The CDR3 is made up of 16 amino acids. Trimming shortened V by 11 bases and J by 7 bases, and 28 bases separated the two germline ends. CDR1 is SNHLY and CDR2 is FYNNEI in the germline V gene. Written as DNA, the CDR3 is TGTGCCGGGTCCTCGGGACACGATCCGGTGCCGAATACGCAGTATTTT. Protein: CAGSSGHDPVPNTQYF.

V and J are TRBV2 and TRBJ1-1; D gene unclear. Deletions cut 3 bases from V and 5 bases from J, with 10 bases between. The CDR3 length is 13 residues. Per germline, CDR1 SNHLY and CDR2 FYNNEI. The CDR3 bases are TGTGCCAGCAGTGATCGGGATGGAACTGAAGCTTTCTTT. This encodes CASSDRDGTEAFF.

The gene calls are TRBV27 and TRBJ2-7, with D uncertain. This CDR3 comprises 12 residues. CDR1 MNHEY and CDR2 SMNVEV come from the germline V gene (reference sequence). V lost 2 bases, J lost 6 bases, and 8 bases lay in between. The CDR3 loop reads CASSLPGREQYF. The CDR3 DNA is TGTGCCAGCAGTTTACCGGGTCGCGAGCAGTACTTC.

The table lists this clone with a count of one. This chain joins TRBV27 and TRBJ1-2, with 7 bases identical to TRBD1. Losses at the gene ends were 5 bases for V and 4 bases for J; bases not matched to a gene: 7. Looked up from germline, CDR1 is MNHEY and CDR2 is SMNVEV (reference sequence). The CDR3 spans 14 residues. The CDR3 loop reads CASSHSQGPYGYTF. Here the CDR3 DNA reads TGTGCCAGCAGTCACTCACAGGGGCCCTATGGCTACACCTTC.

The gene calls are TRBV6-1 and TRBJ2-1, with 8 positions matching TRBD2. In germline, CDR1 is MNHNS, CDR2 SASEGT. The CDR3 totals 16 residues. With 2 bases clipped from V and 1 base from J, the junction kept 4 bases outside the gene matches. The CDR3 spells CASSERGGGSYNEQFF. The CDR3, as DNA: TGTGCCAGCAGTGAAAGGGGCGGGGGGTCCTACAATGAGCAGTTCTTC.

The chain carries TRBV9 and TRBJ2-1; D is possibly TRBD2 (5 bases). The V gene lost 0 bases and the J gene lost 0 bases, with 7 bases spanning the gap. Per germline, CDR1 SGDLS and CDR2 YYNGEE. This CDR3 comprises 15 residues. CDR3 region: CASSVDGNSYNEQFF. In DNA, the CDR3 is TGTGCCAGCAGCGTAGACGGGAACTCCTACAATGAGCAGTTCTTC.

V usage is TRBV7-3 and J usage is TRBJ1-1; unclear D gene. This CDR3 has 13 amino acids. With 5 bases removed from V and 6 bases from J, the gap between germline ends came to 13 bases. CDR1 SGHTA and CDR2 FQGTGA come from the germline V gene. The CDR3 loop is CASSRRRNAEAFF. The CDR3 DNA follows: TGTGCCAGCAGCCGACGGAGAAACGCTGAAGCTTTCTTT.

CDR3 in amino acids: CASSPGVNTEAFF. DNA for the CDR3: TGTGCCAGCAGCCCCGGTGTGAACACTGAAGCTTTCTTT. The gene calls are TRBV13 and TRBJ1-1, with unresolved D. Germline assignment: CDR1 PRHDT and CDR2 FYEKMQ (reference sequence). V was shortened by 5 bases and J by 0 bases, with 7 bases between the two germline ends. The CDR3 length is 13 residues.

The chain couples TRBV9 to TRBJ1-3; no clear D. Between the trimmed V and J ends, which lost 2 bases and 1 base, there was a span of 10 bases. The CDR3 sequence is 15 residues long. Germline V CDR1 and CDR2: SGDLS, YYNGEE. Here the CDR3 DNA reads TGTGCCAGCAGCGTTGCGGGGATTTCTGGAAACACCATATATTTT. Translation: CASSVAGISGNTIYF.

This sequence joins TRBV7-9 and TRBJ1-4, with D maybe TRBD1 (5 bases). CDR3 length: 14 amino acids. Germline loops: CDR1 SEHNR, CDR2 FQNEAQ (reference sequence). The V gene lost 6 bases and the J gene lost 13 bases, with 21 bases spanning the gap. The CDR3 region is CASSHPLGGQALFF. The CDR3 region has the DNA TGTGCCAGCAGTCATCCCTTGGGAGGACAAGCACTGTTTTTT.

The chain uses TRBV15 and TRBJ1-1; D is possibly TRBD1 (6 bases). V gave up 5 bases and J gave up 4 bases, with 17 bases separating them. CDR1 is LNHNV and CDR2 is YYDKDF in the germline V gene (reference sequence). This CDR3 spans 15 amino acids. This chain's CDR3 is CATSATRQGSTEAFF. CDR3 nucleotide sequence: TGTGCCACCAGCGCGACAAGGCAGGGGAGCACTGAAGCTTTCTTT.

V gene TRBV2 combines with J gene TRBJ1-3; 11 nucleotides match TRBD1. After removal of 6 bases from V and 2 bases from J, the junction contained 3 bases not matched to a gene. Germline V gene sequence: CDR1 SNHLY, CDR2 FYNNEI. The CDR3 consists of 15 residues. The CDR3 sequence is CASRGQGVAGNTIYF. The CDR3 nucleotides are TGTGCCAGCAGGGGACAGGGGGTCGCTGGAAACACCATATATTTT.

This clone was seen just once. This chain links TRBV5-1 with TRBJ2-7, with 7 bases fitting TRBD1. The CDR3 covers 12 residues. With 3 bases clipped from V and 6 bases from J, the junction kept 3 bases outside the gene matches. Germline V lookup: CDR1 SGHRS, CDR2 YFSETQ. In nucleotides, the CDR3 is TGCGCCAGCAGCTGGCAGGGGGTCGAGCAGTACTTC. This codes for CASSWQGVEQYF.